A single sample gave rise to the 17 T cell receptor beta chains below, sequenced in a study. TCRdb passed the RT-PCR reads through MiXCR, listing each CDR3 protein once. The data show about 700,000 distinct CDR3 sequences, approximately 15% seen once. The sequenced material came from memory CD4+ T cells from blood. The receptor set was obtained from a female donor in good health, serving as a healthy control.

This clonotype has a count of ten or more. The chain is built from TRBV9 and TRBJ2-1, with D possibly called TRBD1 or TRBD2 (5 bases each). The CDR3 totals 15 residues. The germline CDR1 and CDR2 sequences are SGDLS and YYNGEE. V shed 4 bases and J shed 3 bases, with 14 bases lying between them. This CDR3 reads CASSPRDVIYNEQFF. The CDR3 region has the DNA TGTGCCAGCAGCCCCCGGGACGTTATCTACAATGAGCAGTTCTTC.

A few counts support this clonotype. The CDR3 DNA reads as TGTGCCAGCAGCTCGACAGCTTTGGCGACCCAGTACTTC. This translates into CASSSTALATQYF. J is TRBJ2-5 and V is TRBV7-2; D may be TRBD1 (5 bases). The CDR3 runs to 13 residues. Germline assignment: CDR1 SGHTA and CDR2 FQGNSA. The V end lost 4 bases, the J end lost 7 bases, and 13 bases lay between the germline ends.

There are a few counts of this clonotype. This chain uses TRBV6-2 or TRBV6-3 with TRBJ2-2, with D perhaps TRBD2 (6 bases). Germline V gene data show CDR1 as MNHEY and CDR2 as SVGEGT. Trimming took 10 bases from V and 6 from J, leaving 21 bases between them. This CDR3 comprises 15 residues. This chain's CDR3 is CATGTRRESAGELFF. The DNA for the CDR3 is TGTGCCACCGGGACCCGGAGGGAGAGCGCCGGGGAGCTGTTTTTT.

This clonotype was seen many times. The chain uses TRBV6-2 or TRBV6-3 and TRBJ2-1, with a weak D call TRBD2 (5 bases). V was trimmed by 6 bases and J by 5 bases, leaving 17 bases between them. The CDR3 spans 15 residues. Germline assignment: CDR1 MNHEY and CDR2 SVGEGT. Here the CDR3 DNA reads TGTGCCAGCAGCCCTGCGCGAGGGCAAAACAATGAGCAGTTCTTC. It yields the protein CASSPARGQNNEQFF.

The rearrangement joins TRBV7-2 to TRBJ2-4; no clear D. Trimming pared 3 bases from V and 4 bases from J, leaving 4 bases between. CDR3 length: 12 residues. Germline CDR1 reads SGHTA; CDR2 reads FQGNSA. CDR3 nucleotides: TGTGCCAGCAGCTTTAATAAAAACATTCAGTACTTC. Protein: CASSFNKNIQYF.

This clonotype turned up a few times. The chain has TRBV20-1 and TRBJ2-1, with D possibly being TRBD2 (7 bases). Trimming pared 6 bases from V and 7 bases from J, leaving 34 bases between. Per the germline V gene, CDR1 is DFQATT and CDR2 is SNEGSKA (reference sequence). CDR3 length: 19 amino acids. CDR3 loop: CSASHDRRSLGGSLNEQFF. The CDR3 DNA reads TGCAGTGCCTCCCACGACAGGCGGAGTTTGGGCGGGAGTTTGAATGAGCAGTTCTTC.

The chain links TRBV6-1 to TRBJ2-7; the D is unclear. This CDR3 contains 12 residues. V lost 3 bases to trimming and J lost 3 bases, with 6 bases between them. Germline values: CDR1 MNHNS, CDR2 SASEGT. CDR3 in DNA: TGTGCCAGCAGTGATAGTTTCTACGAGCAGTACTTC. It translates to CASSDSFYEQYF.

The chain employs TRBV7-2 and TRBJ2-1; maybe TRBD2 (6 bases). The germline V gene has CDR1 SGHTA and CDR2 FQGNSA. This CDR3 spans 15 amino acids. V was shortened by 3 bases and J by 4 bases, with 13 bases between the two germline ends. The CDR3 sequence: CASSLSRENYNEQFF. CDR3 nucleotides: TGTGCCAGCAGCTTGAGTCGGGAGAATTACAATGAGCAGTTCTTC.

This clonotype showed up many times. The chain joins TRBV6-6 to TRBJ1-2; possible D gene TRBD1, 6 bases. The CDR3 spans 12 residues. Trimming removed 2 bases from V and 7 bases from J, with 8 bases in between. Looked up from germline, CDR1 is MNHNY and CDR2 is SVGAGI (reference sequence). CDR3 bases: TGTGCCAGCAGTTACATACAGGGTGGCTACACCTTC. This encodes CASSYIQGGYTF.

The chain is built from TRBV2 and TRBJ1-3; D gene ambiguous. From germline, CDR1 is SNHLY and CDR2 FYNNEI. The CDR3 length is 14 residues. The ends were cut back, 0 bases at V and 5 bases at J, with 8 bases in the middle. Written as DNA, the CDR3 is TGTGCCAGCAGTGAAGCGGAGAGCCGAAACACCATATATTTT. Its translation is CASSEAESRNTIYF.

This rearrangement joins TRBV20-1 to TRBJ2-1, with 10 bases identical to TRBD1. The ends lost 6 bases at V and 3 bases at J; junction bases unmatched: 11. From germline, CDR1 is DFQATT and CDR2 SNEGSKA (reference sequence). The CDR3 covers 16 residues. The CDR3 is CSAPPHGTGDYNEQFF. CDR3 DNA sequence: TGCAGTGCCCCCCCCCACGGGACAGGGGACTACAATGAGCAGTTCTTC.

The V gene is TRBV10-3, the J gene TRBJ1-4; D is ambiguous. V was shortened by 4 bases and J by 5 bases, with 11 bases between the two germline ends. This CDR3 is built from 14 residues. Germline lookup yields CDR1 ENHRY and CDR2 SYGVKD. CDR3 sequence (DNA): TGTGCCATCAGTGCGAGCGGGATAAATGAAAAACTGTTTTTT. Translating it yields CAISASGINEKLFF.

This clonotype was seen ten or more times. The chain has TRBV7-2 and TRBJ2-5, with D unresolved. Between the trimmed V and J ends, which lost 0 bases and 4 bases, there was a span of 6 bases. The CDR3 is made up of 13 amino acids. Germline CDR1 SGHTA, CDR2 FQGNSA. Here the CDR3 DNA reads TGTGCCAGCAGCTTAGCTATTGCAGAGACCCAGTACTTC. This encodes CASSLAIAETQYF. The full variable domain, with the rest looked up from reference TRBV7-2 and TRBJ2-5, is GAGVSQSPSNKVTEKGKDVELRCDPISGHTALYWYRQSLGQGLEFLIYFQGNSAPDKSGLPSDRFSAERTGGSVSTLTIQRTQQEDSAVYLCASSLAIAETQYFGPGTRLLVL.

This clonotype has more than one count but fewer than ten. The J gene is TRBJ2-1, the V gene TRBV14; D is possibly TRBD2 (5 bases). The V gene lost 5 bases and the J gene lost 1 base, with 12 bases spanning the gap. The CDR3 is 15 residues long. Germline CDR1 reads SGHDN; CDR2 reads FVKESK. CDR3 amino acids: CASSVAPGSYNEQFF. The DNA of the CDR3 is TGTGCCAGCAGCGTAGCGCCCGGATCCTACAATGAGCAGTTCTTC.

This clonotype was observed at least ten times. V gene TRBV20-1 combines with J gene TRBJ1-5; D not certain. Trimming removed 2 bases at V and 1 base at J, with 12 bases between. Germline V gene lookup returns CDR1 DFQATT and CDR2 SNEGSKA (reference sequence). The CDR3 spans 15 residues. The CDR3 region has the DNA TGCAGTGCTAGACCCCCGGGGTTCAGCAATCAGCCCCAGCATTTT. It is translated as CSARPPGFSNQPQHF.

This clonotype showed up just a few times. The chain couples TRBV20-1 to TRBJ2-5; possibly TRBD2 for D (6 bases). Germline loops: CDR1 DFQATT, CDR2 SNEGSKA (reference sequence). There are 15 residues in the CDR3. V lost 0 bases and J 5 bases, leaving 16 bases between the germline ends. CDR3 amino acids: CSARDTGGSWETQYF. In DNA form, the CDR3 reads TGCAGTGCTAGAGATACTGGGGGGAGCTGGGAGACCCAGTACTTC.

The V call is TRBV18, the J call TRBJ2-3; 10 positions match TRBD2. The length of the CDR3 is 16 residues. The germline V gene encodes CDR1 KGHSH and CDR2 LQKENI. V dropped 6 bases and J dropped 4; count of bases not matched to a gene: 10. In DNA, the CDR3 is TGTGCCAGCTCGCCGCGTCTGAGCGGGGGGGCAGATACGCAGTATTTT. Its translation is CASSPRLSGGADTQYF.